This T cell receptor (beta chain) was found in a study of beta chain features in type 1 diabetes. Expressed TCRB transcripts were sequenced after all isolated RNA was converted to cDNA. Assay used: immunoSEQ multiplex PCR; TCRdb lists only in-frame clones, some missing. The sample yields roughly 290,000 clones, around 7.3% seen once. This clone was seen only a few times. Via CD45RO/CCR7/CD25/CD127/CD95/CD27, cells of the CD4+ naive, central memory, regulatory and stem cell-like memory subsets were sorted. Input material: central memory CD4+ T cells from blood. The source of this sequence is a woman between 18 and 29 years old in good health.

The CDR3 DNA reads as TGTGCCAGCGTCCGGGACAGGGGGATCAATCAGCCCCAGCATTTT. Translating it yields CASVRDRGINQPQHF. The J gene is TRBJ1-5, the V gene TRBV28, with TRBD1 identical over 11 bases. The CDR3 loop spans 15 amino acids. Losses at the gene ends were 8 bases for V and 3 bases for J; bases not matched to a gene: 6. Germline CDR1 is MDHEN and CDR2 is SYDVKM.